This T cell receptor (beta chain) was sequenced for a study of chemoradiotherapy in HPV16-positive cancers. Concerning this clone itself: Its specificity is unknown.

The data were produced by immunoSEQ multiplex PCR, yet TCRdb's version contains in-frame clones alone and is incomplete. The sample lists 25,000 to 30,000 clones, about 92% seen once, with 22% in the top ten. Repeated repertoire sampling spanned the course of chemoradiotherapy. Findings of the study overall: For HPV16-positive patients, expanding HPV-responsive T cells associated with longer recurrence-free survival. Candidate HPV-specific clones and E7-related TCR motifs grew in tumor during treatment.

Specimen: blood, collected from a patient who underwent chemoradiotherapy. The receptor comes from a human donor with HPV-associated anogenital cancer.

This CDR3 reads CASSQEGQATYNEQFF. The CDR3 bases are TGCGCCAGCAGCCAAGAGGGGCAGGCTACCTACAATGAGCAGTTCTTC. The J gene is TRBJ2-1, the V gene TRBV4-3; D is perhaps TRBD1 (5 bases). The CDR3 sequence is 16 residues long. Germline V gives CDR1 LGHNA, CDR2 YSLEER. V was pared by 0 bases and J by 2 bases, with 11 bases between.